Listed below are T cell receptor beta chains from one sample, sequenced in a study of PD-L1 blockade in urothelial cancer. TCRdb keeps only in-frame clones here, not all; method: immunoSEQ multiplex PCR. The sample carries 45,000 to 50,000 clones, around 88% recorded once. Sequenced here: PBMCs, sampled around atezolizumab (anti-PD-L1) treatment. The source of these receptors is a man at least 80 years old with urothelial cancer. CDR3s include the opening cysteine and the closing phenylalanine or tryptophan. Fields, in order: clone size, J gene, D gene, V gene, CDR3 DNA, CDR3 protein. The D gene is left open where the match is weak. Clone size is given for some rows only: seen once, a few or many times, or a class if the clone is expanded.

once	TRBJ2-3	NA	TRBV2	TGTGCCAGCACATCGACTACCACAGATACGCAGTATTTT	CASTSTTTDTQYF
NA	TRBJ1-5	NA	TRBV18	TGTGCCAGCTCACCAACGTCAGTCGTGGATCAGCCCCAGCATTTT	CASSPTSVVDQPQHF
NA	TRBJ2-1	NA	TRBV11-2	TGTGCCAGCAGCTCCCTACAGGGAATGTTCTTC	CASSSLQGMFF
NA	TRBJ2-2	TRBD1	TRBV4-3	TGCGCCAGCAGCCACTCCTCAGAAAGGCCGGGACAGCACACCGGGGAGCTGTTTTTT	CASSHSSERPGQHTGELFF
NA	TRBJ2-7	TRBD1	TRBV28	TGTGCCAGCAGTTTATGGGACAGGGCCGAGCAGTACTTC	CASSLWDRAEQYF
NA	TRBJ1-3	TRBD1	TRBV5-6	TGTGCCAGCAGCTTATTACCGGGACAGGGCTCTGGAAACACCATATATTTT	CASSLLPGQGSGNTIYF
NA	TRBJ2-1	TRBD2	TRBV6-5	TGTGCCAGCAGTCGGGGACTAGCGGGGTACAATGAGCAGTTCTTC	CASSRGLAGYNEQFF
NA	TRBJ2-3	TRBD2	TRBV27	TGTGCCAGCAAGTCGGGAGGGTCCCCCACAGATACGCAGTATTTT	CASKSGGSPTDTQYF
NA	TRBJ2-3	TRBD2	TRBV27	TGTGCCAGCGGGAATAGCGGGTATAGCACAGATACGCAGTATTTT	CASGNSGYSTDTQYF
NA	TRBJ2-1	TRBD2	TRBV19	TGTGCCAGTACCGCACCCTTAGCGGGAGGATACAATGAGCAGTTCTTC	CASTAPLAGGYNEQFF
few	TRBJ1-5	NA	TRBV5-4	TGTGCCAGCAGCTTGGATAGACAGGCCTATCAGCCCCAGCATTTT	CASSLDRQAYQPQHF
NA	TRBJ1-2	NA	TRBV7-9	TGTGCCAGCAGCTTCCCGGGGAGCTATGGCTACACCTTC	CASSFPGSYGYTF
NA	TRBJ2-1	NA	TRBV27	TGTGCCAGCAGTTTTTCACGCGGCGGGGTAAACAATGAGCAGTTCTTC	CASSFSRGGVNNEQFF
once	TRBJ2-7	TRBD1	TRBV14	TGTGCCAGCAGCCAGACCGGGACAGGGCCCTACGAGCAGTACTTC	CASSQTGTGPYEQYF
NA	TRBJ2-4	TRBD2	TRBV5-4	TGTGCCAGCAGCTTTGTGGCGGGAGACAAAAACATTCAGTACTTC	CASSFVAGDKNIQYF
once	TRBJ2-4	NA	TRBV21-1	TGTGCCAGCATCCTCCCGGGACAGGGTTCGGAGTACTTC	CASILPGQGSEYF
NA	TRBJ2-1	NA	TRBV19	TGTGCCAGTATGGAGGACAGAACTTACAATGAGCAGTTCTTC	CASMEDRTYNEQFF
NA	TRBJ2-5	TRBD2	TRBV27	TGTGCCAGCAGTTTAGCTAGCGGGGCGCAAGAGACCCAGTACTTC	CASSLASGAQETQYF
NA	TRBJ2-5	NA	TRBV4-3	TGCGCCAGCAGCCTCCGCCCGGGACTGCTCCAAGAGACCCAGTACTTC	CASSLRPGLLQETQYF
NA	TRBJ2-7	TRBD1	TRBV5-1	TGCGCCAGCAGCTTCAATTGGGCAGGGGGCGGTGAGCAGTACTTC	CASSFNWAGGGEQYF
once	TRBJ2-7	TRBD2	TRBV27	TGTGCCAGCAGTTCCTTTAGCGGGACCGTCTCTCCCCTGGCACCAACACTCTACGAGCAGTACTTC	CASSSFSGTVSPLAPTLYEQYF
NA	TRBJ2-1	NA	TRBV10-1	TGCGCCAGCAGTGGACAGATTTACAATGAGCAGTTCTTC	CASSGQIYNEQFF
NA	TRBJ2-7	TRBD1	TRBV5-1	TGCGCCAGCAGGGACGACAGGGTGGACGAGCAGTACTTC	CASRDDRVDEQYF
NA	TRBJ2-7	TRBD1	TRBV29-1	TGCAGCGGGCGACAGGGTGGTAGCTACGAGCAGTACTTC	CSGRQGGSYEQYF
NA	TRBJ1-5	TRBD1	TRBV18	TGTGCCAGCTCACCCGGGACAGTTAATCAGCCCCAGCATTTT	CASSPGTVNQPQHF
NA	TRBJ1-3	NA	TRBV18	TGTGCCAGCTCTTCCCAGGGAGGGGACGGTGGCTCTGGAAACACCATATATTTT	CASSSQGGDGGSGNTIYF
NA	TRBJ2-5	NA	TRBV28	TGTGCCAGCAGTTTATGGCGAGCGGGACAACAAGAGACCCAGTACTTC	CASSLWRAGQQETQYF
NA	TRBJ2-3	TRBD2	TRBV11-3	TGTGCCAGCAGCCCTAGCGGTTACACAGATACGCAGTATTTT	CASSPSGYTDTQYF